The text below deals with one T cell receptor beta chain. These data belong to a study of blood T cells in healthy people across ages. The V gene lost 2 bases and the J gene lost 3 bases, with 8 bases spanning the gap. Germline V gene lookup returns CDR1 SGHTA and CDR2 FQGTGA. The CDR3 is made up of 15 amino acids. A second PCR, run for about 6 to 12 cycles, used a sample-barcoded 5' primer plus a J-beta primer mix. Every sample produced at least 2.5 million CDR3-containing paired-end reads. TCRdb passed the 5' RACE reads through MiXCR, listing each CDR3 protein once. The sample has approximately 730,000 distinct CDR3 sequences; around 40% are singletons.

This TCR was sampled from a woman aged 55-70 years in good health. The material sequenced was blood. J is TRBJ1-6 and V is TRBV7-3; D not certain. CDR3 in DNA: TGTGCCAGCAGCTTAGACGGATTCTATAATTCACCCCTCCACTTT. This codes for CASSLDGFYNSPLHF.